These 21 T cell receptor beta chains were sequenced from one sample in a study of blood T cell repertoires in COVID-19. The protocol was immunoSEQ multiplex PCR, while the TCRdb copy is restricted to in-frame clones and leaves out a portion. This sample has 200,000 to 250,000 clones, with 84% found just once. Material for sequencing was peripheral blood. The source of these receptors is a woman in her forties or fifties with active or convalescent COVID-19.

This clone was detected only a few times. The chain couples TRBV5-1 to TRBJ1-2; 8 nucleotides agree with TRBD1. The V segment lost 3 bases and the J segment 4 bases; nucleotides outside the gene matches: 5. This CDR3 is 14 amino acids long. Germline assignment: CDR1 SGHRS and CDR2 YFSETQ. CDR3 sequence reads: CASSSTGVGYGYTF. CDR3 in DNA: TGCGCCAGCAGCTCGACAGGGGTCGGCTATGGCTACACCTTC.

V and J are TRBV5-1 and TRBJ2-5; 9 positions match TRBD2. This CDR3 has 16 amino acids. J lost 5 bases, V lost 4 bases, and 12 bases had no gene match. Germline CDR1 is SGHRS and CDR2 is YFSETQ. The CDR3 spells CASSVPSGVNGETQYF. The CDR3 DNA reads as TGCGCCAGCAGCGTCCCTAGCGGGGTGAACGGGGAGACCCAGTACTTC.

The genes are TRBV28 and TRBJ1-2; TRBD1 matches at 8 bases. V trimming: 3 bases; J trimming: 7 bases; junction bases outside the gene matches: 10. The CDR3 loop spans 15 amino acids. Germline-derived CDR1 and CDR2 are MDHEN and SYDVKM. The CDR3 loop reads CASSFNSDRVGGYTF. The CDR3 DNA follows: TGTGCCAGCAGTTTCAACTCGGACAGGGTTGGTGGCTACACCTTC.

This clone came up once. The J gene is TRBJ1-1, the V gene TRBV12-3 or TRBV12-4; D might be TRBD1 (6 bases). This CDR3 has 12 amino acids. V was trimmed by 6 bases and J by 8 bases, leaving 13 bases between them. The CDR3 sequence: CASSPTGTEAFF. CDR3 coding DNA: TGTGCCAGCAGCCCGACAGGTACCGAAGCTTTCTTT.

The chain combines TRBV4-1 with TRBJ1-2; D is unresolved. In germline, CDR1 is MGHRA, CDR2 YSYEKL. The CDR3 runs to 15 residues. V lost 4 bases and J lost 4, with 16 bases in between. CDR3 protein: CASSRFEDLIYGYTF. CDR3 nucleotide sequence: TGCGCCAGCAGCCGTTTCGAGGATCTGATCTATGGCTACACCTTC.

The rearrangement uses TRBV6-4 and TRBJ2-1, with D possibly TRBD2 on 6 matching bases. Trimming removed 4 bases at V and 0 bases at J, with 10 bases between. The CDR3 spans 15 residues. Germline CDR1 is MRHNA and CDR2 is SNTAGT. The CDR3 reads CASSAEGSSYNEQFF. The CDR3 coding sequence is TGTGCCAGCAGTGCGGAGGGTAGCTCCTACAATGAGCAGTTCTTC.

This clone turned up a few times. The V call is TRBV7-9, the J call TRBJ1-2; possible D gene TRBD1, 5 bases. The CDR3 sequence is 16 residues long. Germline CDR1 SEHNR, CDR2 FQNEAQ (reference sequence). Between the trimmed V and J ends, which lost 0 bases and 8 bases, there was a span of 19 bases. The CDR3 loop is CASSLAILDKQEGYTF. The CDR3 DNA sequence: TGTGCCAGCAGCTTAGCAATATTGGACAAACAAGAGGGCTACACCTTC.

The chain links TRBV29-1 to TRBJ2-1; TRBD2 might be the D (5 bases). This CDR3 contains 11 residues. CDR1 is SQVTM and CDR2 is ANQGSEA in the germline V gene. V was clipped by 6 bases and J by 12 bases, with 15 bases between them. The CDR3 nucleotides are TGCAGCGTCTCAGGACTCGTTGGGCAGTTCTTC. Translated, it gives CSVSGLVGQFF.

The CDR3: CASSSTQGVGEQYF. CDR3 coding DNA: TGTGCCAGCAGCTCGACCCAGGGTGTAGGCGAGCAGTACTTC. The gene calls are TRBV7-9 and TRBJ2-7, with D possibly being TRBD1 (5 bases). The length of the CDR3 is 14 residues. The germline CDR1 and CDR2 sequences are SEHNR and FQNEAQ (reference sequence). V was cut by 4 bases and J by 6 bases, with 16 bases left in between.

The chain uses TRBV19 and TRBJ1-2, with 7 bases lining up with TRBD1. Germline V gene sequence: CDR1 LNHDA, CDR2 SQIVND (reference sequence). V lost 4 bases and J lost 0; bases outside the gene matches: 11. This CDR3 spans 17 amino acids. CDR3 amino acids: CASSTWDRARANYGYTF. In DNA, the CDR3 is TGTGCCAGTAGTACCTGGGACAGAGCTAGGGCTAACTATGGCTACACCTTC.

This chain joins TRBV6-6 and TRBJ2-2, with a weak D call TRBD1 (5 bases). The V end was cut by 8 bases, the J end by 0 bases, with 10 bases between. CDR1 is MNHNY, CDR2 SVGAGI, per germline (reference sequence). The CDR3 runs 14 residues. The CDR3 nucleotides are TGTGCCAGCTGTACGACAGCGAACACCGGGGAGCTGTTTTTT. This codes for CASCTTANTGELFF.

This clone was picked up one time. A much more abundant neighbour one base away suggests this may be a read error. V usage is TRBV7-3 and J usage is TRBJ2-3, with 8 bases fitting TRBD1. CDR1 is SGHTA and CDR2 is FQGTGA in the germline V gene. The CDR3 runs to 14 residues. The trim removed 5 bases at V and 1 base at J, leaving 2 bases unmatched. The CDR3 nucleotides are TGTGCCAGCAGCCAGGGACAGGGCACAGATACGCAGTATTTT. Translation gives CASSQGQGTDTQYF.

This clone has more than one count but fewer than ten. This chain links TRBV2 with TRBJ1-1; no definite D call. The germline V gene encodes CDR1 SNHLY and CDR2 FYNNEI. The V gene lost 6 bases and the J gene lost 4 bases, with 18 bases spanning the gap. The CDR3 has 15 amino acids. The CDR3 region has the DNA TGTGCCAGCAGGGGGAAGGTAGGGAGGAGCACTGAAGCTTTCTTT. Amino acids: CASRGKVGRSTEAFF.

This clone has a handful of counts. This rearrangement joins TRBV9 to TRBJ2-2; 10 bases line up with TRBD2. Trimming cost V 7 bases and J 1 base; bases outside gene matches: 4. The germline V gene encodes CDR1 SGDLS and CDR2 YYNGEE. The CDR3 has 15 residues. The CDR3 DNA reads as TGTGCCAGCCGGACTAGCGGAGAGAACACCGGGGAGCTGTTTTTT. This encodes CASRTSGENTGELFF.

The rearrangement uses TRBV19 and TRBJ1-6; D ambiguous. V was pared by 4 bases and J by 10 bases, with 20 bases between. The CDR3 is 16 residues long. Germline V gene data show CDR1 as LNHDA and CDR2 as SQIVND (reference sequence). In DNA form, the CDR3 reads TGTGCCAGTAGTACCACACTCCGGGGAGGAGGATCACCCCTCCACTTT. The encoded protein is CASSTTLRGGGSPLHF.

The chain recombines TRBV6-5 with TRBJ2-2, with a possible D match to TRBD1 (5 bases). The CDR3 is 15 amino acids. V was trimmed by 3 bases and J by 4 bases, leaving 12 bases between them. The germline gives CDR1 MNHEY, CDR2 SVGAGI. CDR3 sequence: CASSYSRVPTGELFF. The CDR3 DNA reads as TGTGCCAGCAGTTATAGCAGGGTCCCCACCGGGGAGCTGTTTTTT.

This chain links TRBV14 with TRBJ2-1; 8 bases are a match to TRBD1. The germline gives CDR1 SGHDN, CDR2 FVKESK. The V gene end was trimmed by 2 bases and the J gene end by 8 bases; junction bases not matched to a gene: 11. The CDR3 loop spans 16 amino acids. CDR3 sequence: CASSQRVRLTGDEQFF. The CDR3 region has the DNA TGTGCCAGCAGCCAAAGGGTCCGCTTGACAGGGGATGAGCAGTTCTTC.

The V call is TRBV12-3 or TRBV12-4, the J call TRBJ2-7, with D unclear. Deletions cut 5 bases from V and 4 bases from J, with 6 bases between. CDR3 length: 11 residues. In DNA, the CDR3 is TGTGCCAGCAGTGTCGGGTACGAGCAGTACTTC. Protein sequence: CASSVGYEQYF.

J is TRBJ2-5 and V is TRBV6-5; 7 bases fit TRBD1. The trim removed 5 bases at V and 1 base at J, leaving 4 bases unmatched. Germline V gene data show CDR1 as MNHEY and CDR2 as SVGAGI. The CDR3 has 14 amino acids. CDR3 sequence (DNA): TGTGCCAGCAGTACTCGGGACAGCCAAGAGACCCAGTACTTC. Protein: CASSTRDSQETQYF.

Only one count was recorded for this clone. The chain has TRBV4-1 and TRBJ1-4, with 7 nucleotides matching TRBD1. J lost 3 bases, V lost 2 bases, and 3 bases had no gene match. CDR1 is MGHRA, CDR2 YSYEKL, per germline. The CDR3 length is 15 residues. Here the CDR3 DNA reads TGCGCCAGCAGCCAAACAGGGGTGGCTAATGAAAAACTGTTTTTT. Protein: CASSQTGVANEKLFF.

CDR3 bases: TGCGCCAGCAGCTCGGGGCGGGGGGCTGGAAACACCATATATTTT. This translates into CASSSGRGAGNTIYF. This rearrangement joins TRBV5-1 to TRBJ1-3; a weak D match, TRBD1 (5 bases). V was trimmed by 3 bases and J by 2 bases, leaving 12 bases between them. The CDR3 extends over 15 amino acids. The germline CDR1 and CDR2 sequences are SGHRS and YFSETQ.